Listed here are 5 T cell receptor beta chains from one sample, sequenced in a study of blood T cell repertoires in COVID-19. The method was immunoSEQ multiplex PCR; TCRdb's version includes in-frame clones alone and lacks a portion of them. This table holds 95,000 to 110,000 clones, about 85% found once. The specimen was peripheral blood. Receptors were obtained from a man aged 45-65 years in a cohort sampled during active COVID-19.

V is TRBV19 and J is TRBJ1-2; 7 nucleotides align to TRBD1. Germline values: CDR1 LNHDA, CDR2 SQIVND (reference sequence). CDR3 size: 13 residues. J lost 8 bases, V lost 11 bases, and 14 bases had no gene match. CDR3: CASTRQGSTGYTF. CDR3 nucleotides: TGTGCCTCAACCCGACAGGGTTCTACCGGCTACACCTTC.

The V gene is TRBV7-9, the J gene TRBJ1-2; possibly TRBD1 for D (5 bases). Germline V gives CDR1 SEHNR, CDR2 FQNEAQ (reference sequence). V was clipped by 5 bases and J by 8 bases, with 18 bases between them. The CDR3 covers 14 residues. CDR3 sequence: CASSLIQASEGYTF. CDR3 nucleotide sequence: TGTGCCAGCAGCCTAATACAGGCATCGGAAGGCTACACCTTC.

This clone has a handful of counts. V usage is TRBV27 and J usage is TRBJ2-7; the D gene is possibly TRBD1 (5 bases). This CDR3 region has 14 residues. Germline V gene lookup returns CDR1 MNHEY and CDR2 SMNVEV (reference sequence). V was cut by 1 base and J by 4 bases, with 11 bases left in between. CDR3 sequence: CASSLLGLGYEQYF. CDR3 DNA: TGTGCCAGCAGTTTATTGGGGCTTGGATACGAGCAGTACTTC.

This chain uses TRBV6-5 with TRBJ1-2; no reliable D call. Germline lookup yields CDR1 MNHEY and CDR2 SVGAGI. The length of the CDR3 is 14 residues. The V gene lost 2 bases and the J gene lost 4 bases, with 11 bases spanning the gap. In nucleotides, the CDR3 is TGTGCCAGCAGTTACGGGGAGCGTGGCTATGGCTACACCTTC. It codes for CASSYGERGYGYTF.

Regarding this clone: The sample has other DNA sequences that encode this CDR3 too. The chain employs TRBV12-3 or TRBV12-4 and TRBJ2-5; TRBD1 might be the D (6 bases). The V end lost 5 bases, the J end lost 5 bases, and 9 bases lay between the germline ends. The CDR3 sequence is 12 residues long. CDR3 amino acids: CASSTTGETQYF. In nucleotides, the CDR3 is TGTGCCAGCAGTACTACAGGGGAGACCCAGTACTTC.